The next 8 T cell receptor beta chains were all read from a single sample in a study of blood T cell repertoires in COVID-19. This table comes from immunoSEQ multiplex PCR, and its TCRdb copy is limited to in-frame clones, with some not included. The sample yields roughly 150,000 clones, roughly 86% seen once. Material: peripheral blood. These receptors were obtained from a woman of 80 years or more with COVID-19, enrolled during active disease.

This rearrangement joins TRBV21-1 to TRBJ2-7; the D segment call TRBD1 is taken from the table without a DNA check. TRBV21-1 is assigned pseudogene status. The CDR3 runs 13 residues. This CDR3 is CASMTGGAYEQYF. Written as DNA, the CDR3 is TGTGCCAGCATGACAGGGGGAGCCTACGAGCAGTACTTC.

The genes are TRBV4-3 and TRBJ1-4; unclear D gene. Trimming shortened V by 0 bases and J by 4 bases, and 9 bases separated the two germline ends. CDR3 size: 15 residues. CDR1 is LGHNA, CDR2 YSLEER, per germline. The CDR3, as DNA: TGCGCCAGCAGCCAAGATCGACAATATAATGAAAAACTGTTTTTT. As protein: CASSQDRQYNEKLFF.

The chain has TRBV6-2 or TRBV6-3 and TRBJ2-5; TRBD2 matches 11 bases. V shed 2 bases and J 3 bases; nucleotides not matched to a gene: 2. Germline values: CDR1 MNHEY, CDR2 SVGEGT. The CDR3 covers 15 residues. As DNA, the CDR3 is TGTGCCAGCAGTTACCAGGGACTAGCGGAAGAGACCCAGTACTTC. This translates into CASSYQGLAEETQYF.

This clone was detected only once. This rearrangement joins TRBV28 to TRBJ1-5; D uncertain. The CDR3 is made up of 16 amino acids. Germline V gives CDR1 MDHEN, CDR2 SYDVKM. The V and J ends lost 4 bases and 1 base respectively, with 14 bases between them. CDR3 coding DNA: TGTGCCAGCAGTTGGACTCGGGGAATAAGCAATCAGCCCCAGCATTTT. Amino acids: CASSWTRGISNQPQHF.

CDR3 sequence: CASSPGVQPQHF. Written as DNA, the CDR3 is TGTGCCAGCAGCCCAGGGGTTCAGCCCCAGCATTTT. The chain employs TRBV12-3 or TRBV12-4 and TRBJ1-5, with a tentative D call TRBD1 (6 bases). V gave up 6 bases and J gave up 6 bases, with 9 bases separating them. The CDR3 sequence is 12 residues long.

The J gene is TRBJ2-7, the V gene TRBV6-2 or TRBV6-3; 8 positions agree with TRBD2. The CDR3 runs 15 residues. J gave up 0 bases and V 6 bases, and 7 bases lay outside the gene matches. Germline V lookup: CDR1 MNHEY, CDR2 SVGEGT. The chain's CDR3 is CASSKAGASSYEQYF. In DNA form, the CDR3 reads TGTGCCAGCAGCAAAGCGGGGGCCAGCTCCTACGAGCAGTACTTC.

The chain is built from TRBV7-2 and TRBJ1-5, with 10 nucleotides matching TRBD1. The germline V gene has CDR1 SGHTA and CDR2 FQGNSA. The CDR3 is made up of 16 amino acids. V gave up 5 bases and J gave up 3 bases; unmatched junction bases: 7. As DNA, the CDR3 is TGTGCCAGCAGCCCCCGACAGGGGGCGACCAATCAGCCCCAGCATTTT. It specifies CASSPRQGATNQPQHF.

This clone has a handful of counts. The chain couples TRBV4-3 to TRBJ2-7; 12 bases align to TRBD1. In germline, CDR1 is LGHNA, CDR2 YSLEER. The CDR3 is made up of 16 amino acids. V was clipped by 4 bases and J by 6 bases; unmatched bases: 10. The CDR3 DNA is TGCGCCAGCAGCCGAGGCGGGACAGGGGGCTTAGGCGAGCAGTACTTC. Amino acids: CASSRGGTGGLGEQYF.